This is a list of T cell receptor beta chains from one sample in a study of molecular identifiers for immune sequencing clone quantification. Each CDR3 protein gets one entry after TCRdb re-called the PCR reads with MiXCR. The sample yields 400,000 to 600,000 distinct CDR3 sequences, roughly 23% seen once. The sample was naive CD8+ T cells from blood, with Jurkat cell RNA spiked in. The receptors shown here come from a human donor in good health. Some libraries in this study had Jurkat cell RNA spiked in. Each CDR3 is given with its conserved first and last residue. D genes are given only for firm matches.

>TRBJ2-3|TRBV5-4|NA
CASSPSSPPDTQYF
>TRBJ2-7|TRBV5-4|NA
CASSVARTYEQYF
>TRBJ2-3|TRBV19|NA
CASSIEMGGRADTQYF
>TRBJ2-5|TRBV11-2|TRBD1
CASSYERDRGEETQYF
>TRBJ1-1|TRBV29-1|TRBD1
CSVEQGTANTEAFF
>TRBJ1-6|TRBV27|TRBD1
CASSRQGFNSPLHF
>TRBJ2-7|TRBV28|NA
CASSPPGTGYEQYF
>TRBJ1-6|TRBV15|TRBD1
CATSTGQAAYNSPLHF
>TRBJ2-7|TRBV19|TRBD1
CASATGTGDYEQYF
>TRBJ2-6|TRBV29-1|NA
CSVETGQEANVLTF
>TRBJ2-7|TRBV20-1|NA
CSAAGRSSYEQYF
>TRBJ2-1|TRBV20-1|TRBD2
CSARSGLAGEYNEQFF
>TRBJ2-2|TRBV9|TRBD2
CASSSGLAVDTGELFF
>TRBJ1-1|TRBV30|NA
CAWSEVNTEAFF
>TRBJ2-2|TRBV7-2|TRBD2
CASSFGGSGTGELFF
>TRBJ2-1|TRBV7-3|TRBD2
CASSPGLAGPIGEQFF
>TRBJ2-7|TRBV7-9|NA
CASSSQRTGLASEYSYEQYF
>TRBJ1-4|TRBV6-5|TRBD1
CASSYTTGRINEKLFF
>TRBJ1-1|TRBV5-4|NA
CASSLLGHQNTEAFF
>TRBJ2-5|TRBV7-9|TRBD2
CASSLAWGSGGQETQYF
>TRBJ2-7|TRBV4-1|TRBD1
CASSQQTRSSGGEQYF
>TRBJ1-4|TRBV13|NA
CASSFRTENEKLFF
>TRBJ2-5|TRBV7-2|TRBD2
CASSLGSGGEETQYF
>TRBJ2-3|TRBV11-2|NA
CASSSRAGLTDTQYF
>TRBJ2-7|TRBV10-2|TRBD2
CASSAPAGRAAYEQYF
>TRBJ2-2|TRBV27|TRBD1
CASRTTGGRYTGELFF
>TRBJ1-1|TRBV9|NA
CASSVGVQLNTEAFF
>TRBJ2-6|TRBV12-3/TRBV12-4|NA
CASSSLGGANVLTF
>TRBJ2-5|TRBV2|TRBD1
CASVDGTEETQYF
>TRBJ2-5|TRBV6-2/TRBV6-3|NA
CASSYLDTTGSQYF
>TRBJ2-3|TRBV7-9|TRBD2
CASSLGGGEDTQYF
>TRBJ1-2|TRBV7-9|NA
CASGGSYLYGYTF
>TRBJ1-1|TRBV5-4|TRBD1
CASSLGRGDRTEAFF
>TRBJ2-1|TRBV19|TRBD1
CASSPGQGFPQNEQFF
>TRBJ2-2|TRBV4-3|NA
CASSQDKANEPNTGELFF
>TRBJ1-5|TRBV12-3/TRBV12-4|NA
CASSFSRREATYSNQPQHF
>TRBJ1-5|TRBV20-1|TRBD1
CSARRDSSNQPQHF
>TRBJ1-1|TRBV4-1|NA
CASSQTIDRNTEAFF
>TRBJ2-7|TRBV19|TRBD1
CASSTTGQGINYEQYF
>TRBJ2-6|TRBV5-1|NA
CASSITPGSSGTNVLTF
>TRBJ1-1|TRBV27|NA
CASSLSGSVEAFF
>TRBJ2-3|TRBV28|NA
CASSPPPSGEADTQYF
>TRBJ2-1|TRBV27|TRBD1
CASSFIDRGGYNEQFF
>TRBJ1-5|TRBV12-3/TRBV12-4|TRBD1
CASSVNRGVGYSNQPQHF
>TRBJ2-7|TRBV7-9|NA
CASSLARGNEQYF
>TRBJ2-5|TRBV5-3|NA
CASSPGRIEETQYF
>TRBJ2-2|TRBV4-1|NA
CASSLRWGLNTGELFF
>TRBJ2-5|TRBV12-3/TRBV12-4|NA
CASSLRGHETQYF
>TRBJ1-1|TRBV24-1|NA
CATSDLFTTVGAFF
>TRBJ2-3|TRBV19|NA
CASSMSGRSPQYF
>TRBJ2-7|TRBV20-1|TRBD2
CSGKRWEGRPSYEQYF
>TRBJ2-7|TRBV4-1|NA
CASTRAPGATYEQYF
>TRBJ2-7|TRBV6-5|NA
CASSYGQGRSYEQYF
>TRBJ2-7|TRBV11-2|TRBD2
CASAAGTSGFYEQYF
>TRBJ2-2|TRBV20-1|NA
CSARVPGPLRNTGELFF